Included here is one T cell receptor beta chain sequence, with context. Trimming took 8 bases from V and 5 from J, leaving 13 bases between them. CDR3 length: 13 amino acids. Per the germline V gene, CDR1 is SGHAT and CDR2 is FQNNGV. This sample was included in a study of type 1 regulatory T cells. TCRdb ran MiXCR on the reads and lists one entry per CDR3 protein. The top ten hold around 2.2% of the sample, which has 90,000 to 100,000 distinct CDR3 sequences, roughly a third seen once. The sample taken for sequencing was CD4+ T cells, either the whole sample or a sorted fraction (not recorded which). The genes are TRBV11-2 and TRBJ2-4; D possibly corresponds to TRBD1 (5 bases). The clonotype originates from a human donor in good health. The CDR3 DNA reads TGTGCCAGCGCGAGTGGGGCAGAAAACATTCAGTACTTC. Amino acids: CASASGAENIQYF.